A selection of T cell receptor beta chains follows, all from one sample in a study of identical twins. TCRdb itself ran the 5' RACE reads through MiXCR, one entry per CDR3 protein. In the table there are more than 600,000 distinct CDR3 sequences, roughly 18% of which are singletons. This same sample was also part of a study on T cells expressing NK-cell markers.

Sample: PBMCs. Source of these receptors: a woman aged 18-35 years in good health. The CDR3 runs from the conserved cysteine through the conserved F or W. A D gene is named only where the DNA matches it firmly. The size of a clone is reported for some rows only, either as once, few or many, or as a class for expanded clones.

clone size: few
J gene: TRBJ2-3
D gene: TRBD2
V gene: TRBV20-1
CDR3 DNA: TGCAGTGCTACACTAGCGGGGGTCGGAGATACGCAGTATTTT
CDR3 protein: CSATLAGVGDTQYF

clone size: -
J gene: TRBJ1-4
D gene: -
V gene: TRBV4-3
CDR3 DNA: TGCGCCAGCAGCCAAGGGATGTCACCGGCTAATGAAAAACTGTTTTTT
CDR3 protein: CASSQGMSPANEKLFF

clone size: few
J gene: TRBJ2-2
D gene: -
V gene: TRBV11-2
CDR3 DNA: TGTGCCAGCAGCTTACCCAGGTTAAACACCGGGGAGCTGTTTTTT
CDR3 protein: CASSLPRLNTGELFF

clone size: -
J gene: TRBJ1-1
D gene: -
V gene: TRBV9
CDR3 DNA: TGTGCCAGCGGACCGGGCTCTCAGGGAGCTTTCTTT
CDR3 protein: CASGPGSQGAFF

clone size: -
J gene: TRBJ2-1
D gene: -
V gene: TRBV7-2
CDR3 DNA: TGTGCCAGCAGCCTGAAGCCCGGCAATGAGCAGTTCTTC
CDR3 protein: CASSLKPGNEQFF

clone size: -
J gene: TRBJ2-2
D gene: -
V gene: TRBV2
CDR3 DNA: TGTGCCAGCAGTGAATCGTCCCCACGGGAGCTGTTTTTT
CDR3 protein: CASSESSPRELFF

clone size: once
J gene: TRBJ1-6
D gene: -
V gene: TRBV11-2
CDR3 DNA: TGTGCCAGCAGCCCCGGGGCGTATAATTCACCCCTCCACTTT
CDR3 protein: CASSPGAYNSPLHF

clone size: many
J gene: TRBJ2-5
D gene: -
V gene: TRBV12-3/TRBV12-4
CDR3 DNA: TGTGCCAGCAGTCCGGGAGTTGGGACCCAGTACTTC
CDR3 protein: CASSPGVGTQYF

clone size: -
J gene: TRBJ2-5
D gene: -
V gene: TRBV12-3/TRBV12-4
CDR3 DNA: TGTGCCAGCAGTTTATTCAGAAGTCGGGAGACCCAGTACTTC
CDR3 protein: CASSLFRSRETQYF

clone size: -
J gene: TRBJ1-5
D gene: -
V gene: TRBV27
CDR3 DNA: TGTGCCAGCAGTAGGAACCGAGGAGAGCCCCAGCATTTT
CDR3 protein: CASSRNRGEPQHF

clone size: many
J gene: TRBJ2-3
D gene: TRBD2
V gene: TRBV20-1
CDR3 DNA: TGCAGTGCTAGTACGGGGGGGCATAGTACGCAGTATTTT
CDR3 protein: CSASTGGHSTQYF

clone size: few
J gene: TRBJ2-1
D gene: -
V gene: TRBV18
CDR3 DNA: TGTGCCAGCTCGGCTGACCGCAATGAGCAGTTCTTC
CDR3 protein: CASSADRNEQFF

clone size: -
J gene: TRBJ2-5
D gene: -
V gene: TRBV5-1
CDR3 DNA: TGCGCCAGCAGGAGGCCTGAGGAAGAGACCCAGTACTTC
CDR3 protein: CASRRPEEETQYF

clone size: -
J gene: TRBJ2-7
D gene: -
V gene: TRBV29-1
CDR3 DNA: TGCAGCGTTGGGGAACCTGCCTACGAGCAGTACTTC
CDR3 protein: CSVGEPAYEQYF

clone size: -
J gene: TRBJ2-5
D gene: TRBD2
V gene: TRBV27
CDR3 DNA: TGTGCCAGCAGTGGGTGGATAGCGGGAGAACAGACCCAGTACTTC
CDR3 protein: CASSGWIAGEQTQYF

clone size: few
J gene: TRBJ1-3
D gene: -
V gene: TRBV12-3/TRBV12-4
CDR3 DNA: TGTGCCAGCAGGCCTACGACAGGAAGAAACACCATATATTTT
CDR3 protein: CASRPTTGRNTIYF

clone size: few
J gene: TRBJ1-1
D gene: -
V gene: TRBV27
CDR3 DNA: TGTGCCAGCAGTTGGGCTGGAACACGGAACACTGAAGCTTTCTTT
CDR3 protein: CASSWAGTRNTEAFF

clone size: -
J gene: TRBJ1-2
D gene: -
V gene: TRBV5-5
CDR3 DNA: TGTGCCAGCAGCCCCACGGGACAAAACTATGGCTACACCTTC
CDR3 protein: CASSPTGQNYGYTF

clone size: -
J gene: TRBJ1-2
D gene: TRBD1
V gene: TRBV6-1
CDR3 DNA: TGTGCCAGCAGTCCGCCCGGGACAGGGTTCTCTGGCTACACCTTC
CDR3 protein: CASSPPGTGFSGYTF

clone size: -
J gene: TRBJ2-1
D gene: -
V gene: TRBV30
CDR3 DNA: TGTGCCTGGAGAGGGGAGCATGAGCAGTTCTTC
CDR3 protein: CAWRGEHEQFF

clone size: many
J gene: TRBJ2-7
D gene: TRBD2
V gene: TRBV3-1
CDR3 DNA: TGTGCCAGCAGCCAATTGGGAGGGATCGAGCAGTACTTC
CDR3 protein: CASSQLGGIEQYF

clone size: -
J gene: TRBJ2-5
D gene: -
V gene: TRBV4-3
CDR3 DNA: TGCGCCAGCAGCCAAGGGTCCGGAGGGGAGACCCAGTACTTC
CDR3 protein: CASSQGSGGETQYF